This section outlines one T cell receptor beta chain sequence together with its context. The sample belongs to a study of shared clonotypes between healthy human individuals. There are 15 residues in the CDR3. Germline V gene sequence: CDR1 MNHNS, CDR2 SASEGT. Trimming pared 4 bases from V and 7 bases from J, leaving 17 bases between. Here immunoSEQ multiplex PCR was the method, and the copy in TCRdb shows in-frame clones only, minus some. The top ten hold roughly 0.15% of the sample, which has about 2.4 million clones, more than 80% seen once. The V and J genes are TRBV6-1 and TRBJ1-5, with D perhaps TRBD1 (6 bases). The material sequenced was naive CD4+ T cells sorted from blood. Documented subset: CD45RA+ positively selected. This clonotype originated in a man between 18 and 29 years old in good health. Written as DNA, the CDR3 is TGTGCCAGCAGTGGGGAATGGGGGCTTGGGCAGCCCCAGCATTTT. Amino acid sequence: CASSGEWGLGQPQHF.